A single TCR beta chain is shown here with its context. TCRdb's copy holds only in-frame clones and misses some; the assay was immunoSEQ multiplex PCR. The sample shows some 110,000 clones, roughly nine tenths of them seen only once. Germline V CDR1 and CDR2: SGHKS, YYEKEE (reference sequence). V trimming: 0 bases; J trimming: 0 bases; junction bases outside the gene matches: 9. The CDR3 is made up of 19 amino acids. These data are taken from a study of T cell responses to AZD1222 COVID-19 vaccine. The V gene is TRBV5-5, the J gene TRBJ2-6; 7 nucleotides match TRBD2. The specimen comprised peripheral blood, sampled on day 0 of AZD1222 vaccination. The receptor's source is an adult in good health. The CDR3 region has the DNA TGTGCCAGCAGCTTGGTTCCCGGGACGGGGGGCTCTGGGGCCAACGTCCTGACTTTC. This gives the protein CASSLVPGTGGSGANVLTF.